The present T cell receptor (beta chain) was sequenced within a study of T-cell reconstitution after alpha-beta-depleted transplantation in children. General study findings and limits: Recipient T cells and thymic progenitors that survived gave rise to the high TCRbeta diversity observed at day 60 in some patients. It was newly produced T cells that mostly accounted for T-cell counts and diversity one year after transplant. Several hundred expanded graft clones reportedly supplied alpha-beta T cells about two months after transplant.

Preparation of the TCRbeta library was carried out with unique molecular identifiers. Each CDR3 protein gets one entry after TCRdb re-called the PCR reads with MiXCR. The data show about 980,000 distinct CDR3 sequences, about 29% seen once. A remark on this clonotype: Its antigen is not known.

The CDR3 has 16 residues. Trimming left V 7 bases short and J 1 base short, with 16 bases between. The germline V gene has CDR1 MNHEY and CDR2 SVGEGT. The specimen comprised PBMCs, mostly from graft donor cells, sampled 360 days after TCRalphabeta/CD19-depleted stem cell transplant. This chain connects TRBV6-2 or TRBV6-3 to TRBJ2-2; no definite D call. The source is a boy younger than two who had a stem cell transplant for SCID, so the T cells may come from the graft donor. The CDR3 DNA follows: TGTGCCAGCATCCCATGGAGCAGTAAGAACACCGGGGAGCTGTTTTTT. This translates into CASIPWSSKNTGELFF.